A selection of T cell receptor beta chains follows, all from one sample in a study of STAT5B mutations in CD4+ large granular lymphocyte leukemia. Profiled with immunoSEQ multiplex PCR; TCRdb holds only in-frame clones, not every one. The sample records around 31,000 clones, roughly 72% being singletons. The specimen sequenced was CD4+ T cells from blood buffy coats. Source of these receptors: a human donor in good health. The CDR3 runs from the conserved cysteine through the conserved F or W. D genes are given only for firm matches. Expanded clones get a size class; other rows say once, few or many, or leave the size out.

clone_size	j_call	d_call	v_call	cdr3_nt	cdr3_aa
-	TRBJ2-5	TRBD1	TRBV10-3	TGTGCCATCAGAGCGGCAGGGGGCCTCGAGACCCAGTACTTC	CAIRAAGGLETQYF
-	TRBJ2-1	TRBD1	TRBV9	TGTGCCAGCAGCGGGGGGACAGGGGAGGCTTACAATGAGCAGTTCTTC	CASSGGTGEAYNEQFF
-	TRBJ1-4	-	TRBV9	TGTGCCAGCAGCCCCCTCTGGGGTGAATCTCTTGAAAAACTGTTTTTT	CASSPLWGESLEKLFF
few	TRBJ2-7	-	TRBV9	TGTGCCAGCAGCGTAGCTAGGGGGTCCTACGAGCAGTACTTC	CASSVARGSYEQYF
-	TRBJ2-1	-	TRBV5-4	TGTGCCAGCAGCAGCGGCATCCAGGCGGGGGCACCTTACAATGAGCAGTTCTTC	CASSSGIQAGAPYNEQFF
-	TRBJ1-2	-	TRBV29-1	TGCAGCGGCGGGGCCAACTATGGCTACACCTTC	CSGGANYGYTF
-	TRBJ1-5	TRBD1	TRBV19	TGTGCCAGTAGTATAGGCGGGACAGAGAATAGCAATCAGCCCCAGCATTTT	CASSIGGTENSNQPQHF
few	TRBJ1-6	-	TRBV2	TGTGCCAGCAGTGAATTGGGGGATGGTTCACCCCTCCACTTT	CASSELGDGSPLHF
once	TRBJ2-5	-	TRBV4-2	TGTGCCAGCAGCCAAGAATGGGCGGGGCAAGAGACCCAGTACTTC	CASSQEWAGQETQYF
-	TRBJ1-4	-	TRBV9	TGTGCCAGCAGCGCACAGCCAACTAATGAAAAACTGTTTTTT	CASSAQPTNEKLFF
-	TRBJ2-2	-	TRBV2	TGTGCCAGCAGTTGGACCCGCGGGGAGCTGTTTTTT	CASSWTRGELFF
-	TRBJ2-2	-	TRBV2	TGTGCCAGCGCGGGGCCTTCGAACACCGGGGAGCTGTTTTTT	CASAGPSNTGELFF
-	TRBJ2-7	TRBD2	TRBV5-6	TGTGCCAGCAGCTTGATCTGGGATTGGCGGGGGGGCTCCTACGAGCAGTACTTC	CASSLIWDWRGGSYEQYF
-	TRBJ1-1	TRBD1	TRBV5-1	TGCGCCAGCACGGACAGGGGGCTGAACACTGAAGCTTTCTTT	CASTDRGLNTEAFF
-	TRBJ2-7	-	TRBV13	TGTGCCAGCAGCTCTCCGATTACCGGCAGGGGCGGCTACGAGCAGTACTTC	CASSSPITGRGGYEQYF
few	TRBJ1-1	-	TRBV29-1	TGCAGCGCCGCGGAGAACACTGAAGCTTTCTTT	CSAAENTEAFF
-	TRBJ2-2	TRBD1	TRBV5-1	TGCGCCAGCAGCTTGGAGGGGGCCAACACCGGGGAGCTGTTTTTT	CASSLEGANTGELFF
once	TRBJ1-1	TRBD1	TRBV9	TGTGCCAGCAGCGTAGTCGGGACAGGATCAATGAACACTGAAGCTTTCTTT	CASSVVGTGSMNTEAFF
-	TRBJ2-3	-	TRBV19	TGTGCCAGTAGTCTCCCGGGGGTCACAGATACGCAGTATTTT	CASSLPGVTDTQYF
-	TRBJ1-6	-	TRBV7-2	TGTGCCAGCAGCCCAATCTCCGGGACATTCGACTTT	CASSPISGTFDF
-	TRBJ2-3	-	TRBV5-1	TGCGCCAGCAGCCGCCGAGGGGCAGATACGCAGTATTTT	CASSRRGADTQYF
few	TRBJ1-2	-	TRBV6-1	TGTGCCAGCAGTGAAGGGACAGTCTCCTATGGCTACACCTTC	CASSEGTVSYGYTF
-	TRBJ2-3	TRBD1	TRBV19	TGTGCCAGTAGCCCGTGGACAGGGGGTCCAGATACGCAGTATTTT	CASSPWTGGPDTQYF
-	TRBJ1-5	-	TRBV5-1	TGCGCCAGCAGCCCCGGGGGGGGTAGCAATCAGCCCCAGCATTTT	CASSPGGGSNQPQHF
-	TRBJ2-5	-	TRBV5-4	TGTGCCAGCAGCGACCGGGACTTGCAAGAGACCCAGTACTTC	CASSDRDLQETQYF
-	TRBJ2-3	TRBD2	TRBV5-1	TGCGCCAGCAGCTTGGAGGGGACTAGCCCAGATACGCAGTATTTT	CASSLEGTSPDTQYF
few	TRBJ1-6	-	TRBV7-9	TGTGCCAGCAGCTTGCCGAATAATTCACCCCTCCACTTT	CASSLPNNSPLHF
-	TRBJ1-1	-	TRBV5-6	TGTGCCAGCAGCTTAGAGACGGCCGAAGCTTTCTTT	CASSLETAEAFF
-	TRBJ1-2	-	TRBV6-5	TGTGCCAGCAGTTACGGGCCGGACCGCCTGGGTGGCTACACCTTC	CASSYGPDRLGGYTF
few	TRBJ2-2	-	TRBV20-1	TGCAGTGCGTGGACTGGCGGGGAGCTGTTTTTT	CSAWTGGELFF
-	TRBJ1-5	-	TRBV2	TGTGCCAGCAGTCGGAGCAATCAGCCCCAGCATTTT	CASSRSNQPQHF
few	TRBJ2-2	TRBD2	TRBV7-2	TGTGCCAGCAGCTTTAGCGGGGGGGCGGACACCGGGGAGCTGTTTTTT	CASSFSGGADTGELFF
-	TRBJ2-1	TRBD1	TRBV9	TGTGCCAGCAGCGTAGCGGGTGACAGGGAGTACAATGAGCAGTTCTTC	CASSVAGDREYNEQFF
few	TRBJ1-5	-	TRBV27	TGTGCCAGCAGTTTATCGTGGACAAGCCGCAATCAGCCCCAGCATTTT	CASSLSWTSRNQPQHF
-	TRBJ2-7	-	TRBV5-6	TGTGCCAGCAGCCTGGACAGCCGAGGTGCTCTCGAGCAGTACTTC	CASSLDSRGALEQYF
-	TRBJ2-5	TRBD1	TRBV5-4	TGTGCCAGCAGCGGGGGACAGGGACATATTCGGGAGACCCAGTACTTC	CASSGGQGHIRETQYF
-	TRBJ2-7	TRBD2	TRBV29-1	TGCAGCGTTAAAGCCACGGGAGGCTACGAGCAGTACTTC	CSVKATGGYEQYF
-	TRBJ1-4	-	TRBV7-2	TGTGCCAGCAGCTTAGTGGGGGGGCTGGGTAATGAAAAACTGTTTTTT	CASSLVGGLGNEKLFF
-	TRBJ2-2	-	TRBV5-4	TGTGCCAGCAGCAAAGGGCCGGACCCCTTCGACACCGGGGAGCTGTTTTTT	CASSKGPDPFDTGELFF
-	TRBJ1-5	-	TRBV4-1	TGCGCCAGCAGCCAATCACCCCGGAGCCAGCCCCAGCATTTT	CASSQSPRSQPQHF